This T cell receptor (beta chain) came from a study of cytomegalovirus exposure and HLA in healthy donors (dated by TCRdb to about 2017). Regarding the research as a whole: An earlier analysis of some 550 of the donors reported 250 to 350 Gb of sequence data and roughly 110 million unique TCR beta sequences from around 200 million T cells. An early release covering over 500 HLA-typed donors comprised roughly 300 gigabases of sequencing data and roughly 85 million unique TCR sequences. Among the roughly 370 genotyped donors, around 81% belonged to the genetic ancestry cluster associated with self-reported Caucasian donors. The study was designed to test whether signatures of past pathogen exposure could be identified by cataloging public T cell receptors. The T cell repertoires of roughly 660 subjects were profiled by immunosequencing and related to cytomegalovirus serostatus. Besides the first cohort of approximately 670 subjects, a separate validation cohort made up of roughly 120 different subjects was used. The study combined high-throughput TCR immunosequencing, statistical association of individual TCRs with disease status, and machine learning to predict cytomegalovirus infection status. In a later analysis, previously published TCR beta repertoires from several hundred donors were re-analyzed and high-resolution HLA genotyping was added so that TCR occurrence patterns could be studied. The later analysis used no new phenotypic data to find candidate immune exposures, relying instead on TCR beta sequences and their occurrence across donors. To decide whether each TCR beta V gene segment behaved as functional or pseudogenic, an earlier analysis of fewer than 750 of the donors relied on high-throughput TCR beta sequencing. Donor age, sex, ethnicity and CMV serostatus were compiled together with the repertoire data. Genome-wide SNP genotypes for about 60% of the roughly 670 donors were used in a later genetic analysis, which treated that subset as a discovery cohort. All discovery cohort repertoires had been generated on a single sequencing platform. HLA typing covered class I and class II loci at four-digit resolution. The number of donors typed differed by locus, with roughly 620-630 for A, B, C, DRB1 and DQB1, more than 500 for DQA1, 600 to 610 for DPA1, and around 460 for DPB1. Roughly 5 DR-DQ haplotypes were handled as single units for association and clustering, since linkage in the cohort was strong. Across some 400 genotyped donors of the cohort, an average of roughly 250,000 unique TCR beta nucleotide sequences per donor were sequenced, and roughly a sixth of those sequences were non-productive. What the work shows at the level of the full study, not this receptor alone: Correlated functional status among segregating V segments might reflect linkage disequilibrium, but an unknown experimental factor could not be ruled out. A later genetic analysis reported fewer N-insertions in productive TCRs among donors in an Asian-associated ancestry cluster than the approximately 700-donor mean. A further reported finding was that TCR beta sequences accurately predicted the HLA-A and HLA-B alleles for most subjects in the first cohort. Because some donors lacked HLA typing at each locus, the association tests relied only on the typed subset. This cohort had only TCR beta chains sequenced, and the lack of alpha or paired-chain data limited which features could be detected. A later genetic analysis associated a missense DCLRE1C variant with V-gene and J-gene trimming of TCR beta chains, and an independent cohort replicated the association. The presence/absence analyses assumed that sequencing depth was roughly uniform across donors, and that assumption may not be true. In a later analysis, several top co-occurrence clusters were reported to appear linked to parvovirus B19, influenza, CMV and Epstein-Barr virus. In a later analysis, the rate of TCR association differed among HLA loci, with DRB1 alleles having the most associated TCRs and HLA-C alleles having the fewest. Because counts were too low, roughly 18 rarely observed V segments, including chromosome 9 orphons, were left out of the earlier analysis of about 620 of the donors. Specific HLA alleles were associated with 16,951 TCR beta sequences at a false discovery rate of 0.05 in a later analysis. The study listed 150 to 200 TCR beta chains as associated with cytomegalovirus. The sequencing pipeline was judged likely to have produced a cluster of highly shared sequence variants as a technical artifact. According to the authors, the approach could potentially be generalized to other disease states and immunological phenotypes. When HLA alleles, especially DR and DQ, strongly co-occurred, attributing TCR associations to individual alleles was difficult. The only immune exposure information available for the cohort was CMV serostatus. In a later analysis, most CMV-associated TCR beta chains were found to appear HLA-restricted, with HLA associations seemingly driven largely by CMV exposure. In both the original and validation cohorts, the classifier was reported to diagnose cytomegalovirus status with high specificity and sensitivity. While some public TCRs were present in many individuals, most TCR sequences turned up only very rarely across donors. In a later analysis, HLA-associated TCR beta chains showed more clonal expansion and lower generation probabilities than non-associated chains that were equally common. In an earlier analysis of around 500 of the donors, most TCR beta V segments appeared in productive rearrangements about 90% or about 30% of the time, broadly matching IMGT annotations. The 87-base-pair reads could not distinguish some IMGT-functional V segments, including TRBV6-2 and TRBV6-3, so those segments were excluded. Three of the identified cytomegalovirus-associated TCR beta chains were confirmed in vitro to be specific for cytomegalovirus antigens.

The germline V gene gives CDR1 as SNHLY and CDR2 as FYNNEI. Trimming removed 10 bases from V and 6 bases from J, leaving 22 bases between the germline ends. Its CDR3 holds 14 amino acids, cysteine through phenylalanine. Just CDR3 DNA is preserved here, 42 bases in frame from base 1. In total, more than 500 healthy bone marrow donors made up the cohort. At the time of sampling, all cohort members were nominally healthy, though unrecorded immune exposures were likely present. The donor was CMV seropositive and belonged to the group of 250 to 300 seropositive cohort members. A peripheral blood sample was collected from each donor, and TCR beta sequencing was performed on peripheral blood mononuclear cells. Genomic DNA extraction from the blood cell samples was performed with the Qiagen DNeasy Blood Extraction Kit. As regards this clone: What antigen it recognizes has not been identified.

Libraries came from the immunoSEQ multiplex PCR assay. The multiplex PCR relied on a mix of 60 forward primers for TCR Vbeta segments and 13 reverse primers for TCR Jbeta segments. The CDR3 region of rearranged TCR beta genes was amplified from genomic DNA by a multiplex PCR assay. Amplified TCR beta libraries were sequenced as 87-base-pair reads on the Illumina HiSeq System. The study's own analysis went as follows. A later analysis tallied roughly 76 million unique TCR beta chains across the approximately 670 repertoires, and 10 million to 11 million of those chains were shared by two or more donors. Raw reads were error-corrected and collapsed into unique sequences by a nearest-neighbor algorithm in which closely related sequences were merged to remove PCR and sequencing errors. To assign V, D and J gene segments, CDR3 sequences were aligned to IMGT reference sequences. For a sequence to be retained, a match of at least six nucleotides to both a V gene segment and a J gene segment was required. A rearrangement was called productive if the CDR3 had no stop codons and remained in frame with V and J, and every other rearrangement was called non-productive. Following IMGT convention, CDR3 was defined as the stretch from the second conserved V-encoded cysteine to the conserved J-encoded phenylalanine. The earlier analysis of more than 450 of the donors excluded sequences that lacked an unambiguous match to a single V gene segment. In an earlier analysis of more than 500 of the donors, a V segment was called functional when productive rearrangements were above 56.7%, and segregating when the standard deviation between donors exceeded 5%. A statistical classification framework was built to diagnose cytomegalovirus status from the catalog of TCR beta chain sequences. V and J gene assignment, in a later analysis, came from comparing TCR nucleotide sequences with IMGT/GENE-DB human TR gene sequences. The TCRdist pipeline was used in a later analysis to assign CDR3 sequences and most-parsimonious VDJ recombination scenarios. In a later analysis, each TCR beta chain was defined by its CDR3 amino acid sequence together with its V-gene family, and reads without a unique V-gene family were excluded. As a way to deal with suspected cross-contamination and a sequencing artifact, a later analysis dropped approximately 590 nucleotide sequences that were highly shared and had low generation probability. In a later analysis, a clonal expansion index was calculated for each public chain from normalized within-repertoire ranks of inferred template counts. Generation probabilities in a later analysis came from a VDJ recombination model fitted to out-of-frame rearrangements, and those results were checked against IGoR. A later analysis scored TCR-TCR, TCR-HLA and TCR-CMV co-occurrence with hypergeometric tests, applying a repertoire-size bias correction to TCR pairs. To estimate false discovery rates, a later analysis permuted the HLA or CMV assignments 20 times. In a later analysis, co-occurring TCRs were grouped using DBSCAN, and TCRdist sequence similarity was added for clustering within HLA-allele-positive subsets. For co-occurrence clustering, repertoires with fewer than 30,000 or more than 120,000 public chains were excluded, along with a handful of repertoires with anomalous nucleotide sharing. TCRdb obtained this table from immuneACCESS and retained in-frame rearrangements with V and J assigned. These tables miss some clones; where compared with another copy, unresolved V genes account for less than half of the shortfall, and the remainder is unexplained. V and J calls and clone size follow that table, whereas D and trimming were derived from the DNA. This sample's table carries about 200,000 clones. Roughly 1.1% of the sample lies in the top ten.

The chain was built from TRBV2 and TRBJ2-7; possibly the D gene is TRBD1, per 6 matching bases. This clonotype was obtained from a girl aged 2 to 9 in good health and CMV-seropositive. The source material was PBMCs. The encoded CDR3 is CATGQYTGSSEQYF. At the DNA level, the sequence is TGTGCCACCGGTCAATATACAGGGTCATCCGAGCAGTACTTC.